Listed here are 25 T cell receptor beta chains from one sample, sequenced in a study of blood T cell repertoires in COVID-19. Only in-frame clones appear in the TCRdb table, and some are missing; sequencing was by immunoSEQ multiplex PCR. The table has over 100,000 clones, around 86% seen once. Specimen: peripheral blood. The receptors stem from an elderly man with acute or convalescent COVID-19.

The V and J genes are TRBV25-1 and TRBJ1-2; D is unclear. The CDR3 contains 15 residues. Per germline, CDR1 MGHDK and CDR2 SYGVNS. Trimming took 2 bases from V and 1 from J, leaving 11 bases between them. The chain's CDR3 is CASSELGADNYGYTF. CDR3 DNA: TGTGCCAGCAGTGAACTTGGCGCGGATAACTATGGCTACACCTTC.

The genes are TRBV6-4 and TRBJ2-1; the match to TRBD2 covers 9 bases. CDR1 MRHNA and CDR2 SNTAGT come from the germline V gene. The V segment lost 3 bases and the J segment 2 bases; nucleotides outside the gene matches: 14. The CDR3 totals 19 residues. CDR3 coding DNA: TGTGCCAGCAGTGAGCCCCCTCTGGTAGCGGGAGACCCCTACAATGAGCAGTTCTTC. Amino acid sequence: CASSEPPLVAGDPYNEQFF.

The chain combines TRBV25-1 with TRBJ2-3; the match to TRBD2 covers 9 bases. Germline lookup yields CDR1 MGHDK and CDR2 SYGVNS. V was pared by 6 bases and J by 5 bases, with 6 bases of the junction left unmatched. This CDR3 spans 14 amino acids. CDR3 in amino acids: CASSLAGVVDTQYF. CDR3 coding DNA: TGTGCCAGCAGCTTAGCGGGAGTGGTAGATACGCAGTATTTT.

V and J are TRBV7-9 and TRBJ2-5; TRBD2 matches at 8 bases. The CDR3 covers 17 residues. The germline V gene encodes CDR1 SEHNR and CDR2 FQNEAQ (reference sequence). J gave up 1 base and V 5 bases, and 12 bases lay outside the gene matches. As DNA, the CDR3 is TGTGCCAGCAGCCCACCCTGGAGCGGGAGTGGCCAAGAGACCCAGTACTTC. Amino acids: CASSPPWSGSGQETQYF. The entire variable domain, with the rest obtained from reference TRBV7-9 and TRBJ2-5, is as follows: DTGVSQNPRHKITKRGQNVTFRCDPISEHNRLYWYRQTLGQGPEFLTYFQNEAQLEKSRLLSDRFSAERPKGSFSTLEIQRTEQGDSAMYLCASSPPWSGSGQETQYFGPGTRLLVL.

The chain combines TRBV10-2 with TRBJ1-1, with D maybe TRBD1 (6 bases). The ends were cut back, 2 bases at V and 4 bases at J, with 8 bases in the middle. The CDR3 loop spans 13 amino acids. The germline CDR1 and CDR2 sequences are WSHSY and SAAADI. The CDR3 region is CASSEQGSTEAFF. In nucleotides, the CDR3 is TGCGCCAGCAGTGAGCAGGGGAGCACTGAAGCTTTCTTT.

V and J are TRBV5-4 and TRBJ2-5, with D tentatively TRBD2 (6 bases). V dropped 0 bases and J dropped 4 bases, with 10 bases sitting between them. From germline, CDR1 is SGHNT and CDR2 YYREEE (reference sequence). This CDR3 has 14 residues. CDR3 sequence reads: CASSLGLEAETQYF. CDR3 DNA sequence: TGTGCCAGCAGCTTGGGACTAGAGGCAGAGACCCAGTACTTC.

J is TRBJ1-1 and V is TRBV29-1; 9 bases agree with TRBD1. Unmatched junction bases numbered 10, after V lost 4 bases and J lost 4 bases. CDR1 and CDR2 from the germline V gene are SQVTM and ANQGSEA. The CDR3 loop spans 15 amino acids. The CDR3 sequence is CSVGGHTGGLTEAFF. The CDR3 nucleotides are TGCAGCGTTGGGGGGCACACAGGGGGCCTCACTGAAGCTTTCTTT.

The chain joins TRBV20-1 to TRBJ1-2; D remains unclear. This CDR3 has 10 amino acids. CDR1 is DFQATT, CDR2 SNEGSKA, per germline (reference sequence). V was clipped by 3 bases and J by 4 bases, with 3 bases between them. The CDR3 region is CSASFYGYTF. In nucleotides, the CDR3 is TGCAGTGCTAGCTTCTATGGCTACACCTTC.

This clone was counted once. The chain combines TRBV7-9 with TRBJ2-2, with TRBD2 matching 7 bases. Germline CDR1 is SEHNR and CDR2 is FQNEAQ (reference sequence). CDR3 length equals 16 residues. V shed 0 bases and J 4 bases; nucleotides not matched to a gene: 5. CDR3 nucleotides: TGTGCCAGCAGCTTAGCATCCGGGGAGGGCACCGGGGAGCTGTTTTTT. Protein: CASSLASGEGTGELFF.

V and J are TRBV11-3 and TRBJ2-3, with 8 bases that match TRBD1. This CDR3 has 13 amino acids. V was pared by 3 bases and J by 8 bases, with 4 bases of the junction left unmatched. Germline V gives CDR1 SGHNT, CDR2 YENEEA. The CDR3 region is CASSLGTGGTQYF. For the CDR3, the DNA is TGTGCCAGCAGCTTGGGGACAGGCGGTACGCAGTATTTT.

This clone appeared a few times. The chain combines TRBV10-1 with TRBJ1-1; a weak D match, TRBD1 (6 bases). Trimming removed 2 bases from V and 4 bases from J, with 14 bases in between. There are 15 residues in the CDR3. Germline CDR1 reads WNHNN; CDR2 reads SYGVQD (reference sequence). In DNA, the CDR3 is TGCGCCAGCAGTGAGACAGGGACCACAAGCACTGAAGCTTTCTTT. This encodes CASSETGTTSTEAFF.

The chain joins TRBV18 to TRBJ2-1; 11 bases are shared with TRBD2. Germline V CDR1 and CDR2: KGHSH, LQKENI. V gave up 2 bases and J gave up 5 bases; unmatched junction bases: 5. The CDR3 has 16 residues. CDR3 protein: CASSPSVGLADNEQFF. The DNA for the CDR3 is TGTGCCAGCTCACCATCTGTGGGACTAGCGGACAATGAGCAGTTCTTC.

This clone occurred a few times. V is TRBV12-3 or TRBV12-4 and J is TRBJ1-1, with D unclear. Trimming took off 6 bases at V and 4 bases at J, with 9 bases between the two ends. This CDR3 comprises 12 residues. Here the CDR3 DNA reads TGTGCCAGCAGCCTGGGGAGCACTGAAGCTTTCTTT. Its protein is CASSLGSTEAFF.

The genes are TRBV3-1 (or the pseudogene TRBV3-2) and TRBJ1-2, with unresolved D. V lost 4 bases and J 6 bases, leaving 18 bases between the germline ends. This CDR3 contains 15 residues. Germline CDR1 is LGHDT and CDR2 is YNNKEL (reference sequence). DNA of the CDR3: TGTGCCAGCAGCCCCGCCCGGGAGGGAATGAATGGCTACACCTTC. Protein product: CASSPAREGMNGYTF.

This chain uses TRBV5-1 with TRBJ2-3; a possible D gene is TRBD2 (6 bases). The V gene lost 1 base and the J gene lost 4 bases, with 7 bases spanning the gap. Per germline, CDR1 SGHRS and CDR2 YFSETQ. The CDR3 sequence is 13 residues long. The CDR3 sequence: CASSLREADTQYF. The CDR3 DNA is TGCGCCAGCAGCTTGAGGGAGGCAGATACGCAGTATTTT.

The chain links TRBV18 to TRBJ2-5; 7 positions match TRBD1. Trimming at V came to 4 bases and at J to 2 bases, leaving 1 base not matched to a gene. Per germline, CDR1 KGHSH and CDR2 LQKENI. The CDR3 has 13 residues. The CDR3 region has the DNA TGTGCCAGCTCACGGGGACAGCAAGAGACCCAGTACTTC. As protein: CASSRGQQETQYF.

As to this clone: Distinct nucleotide sequences in the sample also encode this CDR3. The chain employs TRBV7-9 and TRBJ1-4; 8 bases are shared with TRBD1. The germline gives CDR1 SEHNR, CDR2 FQNEAQ (reference sequence). The CDR3 contains 14 residues. V dropped 6 bases and J dropped 8; count of bases not matched to a gene: 8. CDR3 amino acids: CASSPQGANEKLFF. As DNA, the CDR3 is TGTGCCAGCAGTCCCCAGGGGGCAAACGAAAAACTGTTTTTT.

This chain uses TRBV28 with TRBJ2-1; TRBD2 agrees at 8 bases. CDR3 size: 15 residues. Losses at the gene ends were 7 bases for V and 6 bases for J; bases not matched to a gene: 11. Germline assignment: CDR1 MDHEN and CDR2 SYDVKM. In nucleotides, the CDR3 is TGTGCCAGCACCCTAGGGGGAACTAGCGGCAATGAGCAGTTCTTC. Translated: CASTLGGTSGNEQFF.

This chain joins TRBV5-1 and TRBJ1-4; no clear D gene. The germline V gene has CDR1 SGHRS and CDR2 YFSETQ. V was cut by 4 bases and J by 8 bases, with 12 bases left in between. The CDR3 consists of 13 residues. The CDR3 nucleotides read TGCGCCAGCAGCCCTACGGGAAACGAAAAACTGTTTTTT. It specifies CASSPTGNEKLFF.

The V call is TRBV6-2 or TRBV6-3, the J call TRBJ1-5; 7 bases are shared with TRBD1. Trimming cost V 2 bases and J 2 bases; bases outside gene matches: 0. In germline, CDR1 is MNHEY, CDR2 SVGEGT. The CDR3 consists of 14 residues. Here the CDR3 reads CASSYGTGNQPQHF. The CDR3 DNA follows: TGTGCCAGCAGTTACGGGACAGGCAATCAGCCCCAGCATTTT.

This chain uses TRBV30 with TRBJ2-5, with D tentatively TRBD1 (5 bases). The V gene lost 2 bases and the J gene lost 4 bases, with 11 bases spanning the gap. This CDR3 has 13 residues. Germline-derived CDR1 and CDR2 are GTSNPN and SVGIG (reference sequence). This CDR3 is CAWSRKGAETQYF. The CDR3 DNA reads as TGTGCCTGGAGTCGCAAAGGGGCAGAGACCCAGTACTTC.

The CDR3 nucleotides are TGCAGCGTTGACCTGACAGGGGACTATGGCTACACCTTC. This codes for CSVDLTGDYGYTF. The V gene is TRBV29-1, the J gene TRBJ1-2; 8 nucleotides agree with TRBD1. V gave up 3 bases and J gave up 3 bases; unmatched junction bases: 3. This CDR3 has 13 residues. Germline values: CDR1 SQVTM, CDR2 ANQGSEA.

The rearrangement links TRBV5-1 to TRBJ1-1; D unclear. This CDR3 has 13 residues. Trimming cost V 4 bases and J 0 bases, with 7 bases left between them. CDR1 and CDR2 from the germline V gene are SGHRS and YFSETQ. The CDR3 region has the DNA TGCGCCAGCAGCGCCGGGGTGAACACTGAAGCTTTCTTT. Translated: CASSAGVNTEAFF.

This clone was recorded only once. The genes are TRBV4-1 and TRBJ1-2; unclear D gene. CDR3 length equals 14 residues. Germline V gene lookup returns CDR1 MGHRA and CDR2 YSYEKL. Trimming took off 0 bases at V and 4 bases at J, with 9 bases between the two ends. The CDR3 DNA reads as TGCGCCAGCAGCCAAGAGGTACTTATCTATGGCTACACCTTC. Residues: CASSQEVLIYGYTF.

The chain is built from TRBV18 and TRBJ1-2; 7 bases align to TRBD1. Germline V gene data show CDR1 as KGHSH and CDR2 as LQKENI. V shed 0 bases and J 4 bases; nucleotides not matched to a gene: 8. The CDR3 runs to 16 residues. The CDR3 sequence: CASSPPVRSGGYGYTF. In nucleotides, the CDR3 is TGTGCCAGCTCACCACCGGTCCGTTCAGGGGGCTATGGCTACACCTTC.